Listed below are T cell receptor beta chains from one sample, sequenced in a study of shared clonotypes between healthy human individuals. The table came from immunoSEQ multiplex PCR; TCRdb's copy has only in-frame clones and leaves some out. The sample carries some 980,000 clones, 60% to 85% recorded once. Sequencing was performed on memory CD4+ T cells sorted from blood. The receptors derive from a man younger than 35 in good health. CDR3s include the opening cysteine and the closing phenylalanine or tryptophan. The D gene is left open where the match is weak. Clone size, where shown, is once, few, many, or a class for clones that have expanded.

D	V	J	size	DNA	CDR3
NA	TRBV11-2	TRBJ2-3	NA	TGTGCCAGCAGCCTAAATAGCGGTTCAGGGGATACGCAGTATTTT	CASSLNSGSGDTQYF
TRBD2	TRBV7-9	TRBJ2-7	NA	TGTGCCAGCAGCTCGGGACTAGACCCCTACGAGCAGTACTTC	CASSSGLDPYEQYF
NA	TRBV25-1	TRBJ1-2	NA	TGTGCCAGCTTAGTTGCTACTAACTATGGCTACACCTTC	CASLVATNYGYTF
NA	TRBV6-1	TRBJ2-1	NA	TGTGCCAGCAGTGAAGTGGACAATTTGGGCCCGTTCTTC	CASSEVDNLGPFF
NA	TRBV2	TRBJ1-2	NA	TGTGCCAGCAGTGACTACAGGGTGGGTCGAGGCTACACCTTC	CASSDYRVGRGYTF
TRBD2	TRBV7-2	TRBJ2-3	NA	TGTGCCAGCAGCTTAGGTCGGGTTAGCGGGGGGACTAGCACAGATACGCAGTATTTT	CASSLGRVSGGTSTDTQYF
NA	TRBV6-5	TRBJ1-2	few	TGTGCCAGCAGTTACACGGACAGTCGAGGCTACACCTTC	CASSYTDSRGYTF
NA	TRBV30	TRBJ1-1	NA	TGTGCCTACCATTTACGCACTGAAGCTTTCTTT	CAYHLRTEAFF
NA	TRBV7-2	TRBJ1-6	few	TGTGCCAGCAGCGAGGCTATCGAGACACCCCTCCACTTT	CASSEAIETPLHF
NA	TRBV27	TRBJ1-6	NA	TGTGCCAGCGGACAATATAATTCACCCCTCCACTTT	CASGQYNSPLHF
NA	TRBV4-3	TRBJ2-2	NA	TGCGCCAGCAGCCAAGAACTAATTGTGGGCGGGGAGCTGTTTTTT	CASSQELIVGGELFF
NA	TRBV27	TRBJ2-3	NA	TGTGCCAGCAGTCTATACAGGCATCCGGGGGATACGCAGTATTTT	CASSLYRHPGDTQYF
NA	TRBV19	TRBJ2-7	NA	TGTGCCAGTAGAATAAGGAGCGACGCATCCTACGAGCAGTACTTC	CASRIRSDASYEQYF
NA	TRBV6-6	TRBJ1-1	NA	TGTGCCAGCAGTTCTCAGGCGACTGAAGCTTTCTTT	CASSSQATEAFF
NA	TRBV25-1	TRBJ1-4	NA	TGTGCCAGCAGCTTAAGAGGGGGGGCTAATGAAAAACTGTTTTTT	CASSLRGGANEKLFF
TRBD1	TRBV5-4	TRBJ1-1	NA	TGTGCCAGCAGCTTGGGGACAGGGTTCGGGTACACTGAAGCTTTCTTT	CASSLGTGFGYTEAFF
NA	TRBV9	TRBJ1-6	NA	TGTGCCAGCAGCGTAGAGGTAGTGGGGTCACCCCTCCACTTT	CASSVEVVGSPLHF
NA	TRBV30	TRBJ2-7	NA	TGTGCCTGGACCGGTCACTCTTACGAGCAGTACTTC	CAWTGHSYEQYF
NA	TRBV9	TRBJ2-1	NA	TGTGCCAGCAGCGTAGGTGGTTCCCGTGTCGACAATGAGCAGTTCTTC	CASSVGGSRVDNEQFF
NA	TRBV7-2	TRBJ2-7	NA	TGTGCCAGCAGCTTAGCTTATGGCCGCGAGCAGTACTTC	CASSLAYGREQYF
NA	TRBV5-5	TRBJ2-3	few	TGTGCCAGCAGGTTACAGATTAGCACAGATACGCAGTATTTT	CASRLQISTDTQYF
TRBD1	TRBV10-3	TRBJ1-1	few	TGTGCCATCAGTGAAGCCCCCGGGACAGGGAACACTGAAGCTTTCTTT	CAISEAPGTGNTEAFF
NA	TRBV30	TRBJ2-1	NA	TGTGCCTGGAGCGGGAGCCACAATGAGCAGTTCTTC	CAWSGSHNEQFF
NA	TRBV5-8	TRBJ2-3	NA	TGTGCCAGCAGCTTCCGCGCCGGGAAAAAAACAGATACGCAGTATTTT	CASSFRAGKKTDTQYF
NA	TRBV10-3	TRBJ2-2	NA	TGTGCCATTTCCGCGGGCCGGGAGCTGTTTTTT	CAISAGRELFF
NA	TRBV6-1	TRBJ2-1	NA	TGTGCCAGCAGTGGGAGGGACATCGGAAACAATGAGCAGTTCTTC	CASSGRDIGNNEQFF
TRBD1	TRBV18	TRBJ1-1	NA	TGTGCCAGCTCACTAAGACAGGGGGGAGGCACTGAAGCTTTCTTT	CASSLRQGGGTEAFF
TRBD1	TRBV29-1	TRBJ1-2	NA	TGCAGCGTTGAACCTTCGGAGGCAGGGGGAGCTAACTATGGCTACACCTTC	CSVEPSEAGGANYGYTF
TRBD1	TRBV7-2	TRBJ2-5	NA	TGTGCCAGCAGCCCCCGACAGGGGACCCAGTACTTC	CASSPRQGTQYF
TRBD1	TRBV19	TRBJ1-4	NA	TGTGCCAGTATCCCCCGGGACAGGGAAGGTGAAAAACTGTTTTTT	CASIPRDREGEKLFF
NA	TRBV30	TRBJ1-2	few	TGTGCCGGTGGGCGGGGAGATGGCTACACCTTC	CAGGRGDGYTF
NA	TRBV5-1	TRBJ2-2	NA	TGCGCCAGCAGCTTGGTCAGCACCGGGGAGCTGTTTTTT	CASSLVSTGELFF
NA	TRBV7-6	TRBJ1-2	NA	TGTGCCAGCAGCCCACGGGGGGCGCATGGCTACACCTTC	CASSPRGAHGYTF
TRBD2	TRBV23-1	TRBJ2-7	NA	TGCGCCAGCAGTCAATCAGACCGAAACAAGACTAGCGGGATGACGCTCGGATACGAGCAGTACTTC	CASSQSDRNKTSGMTLGYEQYF
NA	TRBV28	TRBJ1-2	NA	TGTGCCAGCACGGGATTCGGGACATCGGGCCCCAACTACTATGGCTACACCTTC	CASTGFGTSGPNYYGYTF
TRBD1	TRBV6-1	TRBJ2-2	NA	TGTGCCAGCAGTATCAAGGGGGCGCACACCGGGGAGCTGTTTTTT	CASSIKGAHTGELFF
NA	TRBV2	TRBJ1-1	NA	TGTGCCAGCAGCGGACAAACAGGGAACACTGAAGCTTTCTTT	CASSGQTGNTEAFF
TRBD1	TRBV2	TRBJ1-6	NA	TGTGCCAGCAGTGGACAGGGTGCCCATAATTCACCCCTCCACTTT	CASSGQGAHNSPLHF
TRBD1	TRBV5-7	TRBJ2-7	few	TGTGCCAGCAGCAGTGCCGGGACAGAGTCCTACGAGCAGTACTTC	CASSSAGTESYEQYF
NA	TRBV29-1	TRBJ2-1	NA	TGCAGCGTTGATGATGGAGGGTCTGGTAATGAGCAGTTCTTC	CSVDDGGSGNEQFF
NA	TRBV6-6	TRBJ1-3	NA	TGTGCCGCAGGGCACTCTGGAAACACCATATATTTT	CAAGHSGNTIYF
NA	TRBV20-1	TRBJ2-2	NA	TGCAGTGCTAGAGGTGGTGGGGAGCTGTTTTTT	CSARGGGELFF
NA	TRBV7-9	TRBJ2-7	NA	TGTGCCAGCAGCCGTACAGGACGGCCGTCCTACGAGCAGTACTTC	CASSRTGRPSYEQYF
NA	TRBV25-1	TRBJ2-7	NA	TGTGCCAGCAGTCCCTACAGCGGAGGGTACGAGCAGTACTTC	CASSPYSGGYEQYF
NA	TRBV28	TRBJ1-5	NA	TGTGCCACCCGACACTCTCCCTATAGCAATCAGCCCCAGCATTTT	CATRHSPYSNQPQHF
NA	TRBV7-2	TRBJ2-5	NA	TGTGCCAGCAGCCCCCCCGAACAGACCCAGTACTTC	CASSPPEQTQYF
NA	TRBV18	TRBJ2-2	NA	TGTGCCAGCTCTCCCGATGACACCGGGGAGCTGTTTTTT	CASSPDDTGELFF
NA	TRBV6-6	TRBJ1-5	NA	TGTGCCAGCAGAACAGGTTTTGCAAATCAGCCCCAGCATTTT	CASRTGFANQPQHF
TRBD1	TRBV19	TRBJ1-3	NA	TGTGCCAGTAGTATCGACAGGGGGCCTGGAAACACCATATATTTT	CASSIDRGPGNTIYF
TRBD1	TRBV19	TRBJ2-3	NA	TGTGCCAGTAGTATGCGACAGGGTGGCGCAGATACGCAGTATTTT	CASSMRQGGADTQYF
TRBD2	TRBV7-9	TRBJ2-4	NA	TGTGCCAGCAGCTTAGATGGGACTAGCGGGAGGCGAGACATTCAGTACTTC	CASSLDGTSGRRDIQYF
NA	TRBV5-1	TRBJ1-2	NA	TGCGCCAGCAGGGCGGATAACTATGGCTACACCTTC	CASRADNYGYTF